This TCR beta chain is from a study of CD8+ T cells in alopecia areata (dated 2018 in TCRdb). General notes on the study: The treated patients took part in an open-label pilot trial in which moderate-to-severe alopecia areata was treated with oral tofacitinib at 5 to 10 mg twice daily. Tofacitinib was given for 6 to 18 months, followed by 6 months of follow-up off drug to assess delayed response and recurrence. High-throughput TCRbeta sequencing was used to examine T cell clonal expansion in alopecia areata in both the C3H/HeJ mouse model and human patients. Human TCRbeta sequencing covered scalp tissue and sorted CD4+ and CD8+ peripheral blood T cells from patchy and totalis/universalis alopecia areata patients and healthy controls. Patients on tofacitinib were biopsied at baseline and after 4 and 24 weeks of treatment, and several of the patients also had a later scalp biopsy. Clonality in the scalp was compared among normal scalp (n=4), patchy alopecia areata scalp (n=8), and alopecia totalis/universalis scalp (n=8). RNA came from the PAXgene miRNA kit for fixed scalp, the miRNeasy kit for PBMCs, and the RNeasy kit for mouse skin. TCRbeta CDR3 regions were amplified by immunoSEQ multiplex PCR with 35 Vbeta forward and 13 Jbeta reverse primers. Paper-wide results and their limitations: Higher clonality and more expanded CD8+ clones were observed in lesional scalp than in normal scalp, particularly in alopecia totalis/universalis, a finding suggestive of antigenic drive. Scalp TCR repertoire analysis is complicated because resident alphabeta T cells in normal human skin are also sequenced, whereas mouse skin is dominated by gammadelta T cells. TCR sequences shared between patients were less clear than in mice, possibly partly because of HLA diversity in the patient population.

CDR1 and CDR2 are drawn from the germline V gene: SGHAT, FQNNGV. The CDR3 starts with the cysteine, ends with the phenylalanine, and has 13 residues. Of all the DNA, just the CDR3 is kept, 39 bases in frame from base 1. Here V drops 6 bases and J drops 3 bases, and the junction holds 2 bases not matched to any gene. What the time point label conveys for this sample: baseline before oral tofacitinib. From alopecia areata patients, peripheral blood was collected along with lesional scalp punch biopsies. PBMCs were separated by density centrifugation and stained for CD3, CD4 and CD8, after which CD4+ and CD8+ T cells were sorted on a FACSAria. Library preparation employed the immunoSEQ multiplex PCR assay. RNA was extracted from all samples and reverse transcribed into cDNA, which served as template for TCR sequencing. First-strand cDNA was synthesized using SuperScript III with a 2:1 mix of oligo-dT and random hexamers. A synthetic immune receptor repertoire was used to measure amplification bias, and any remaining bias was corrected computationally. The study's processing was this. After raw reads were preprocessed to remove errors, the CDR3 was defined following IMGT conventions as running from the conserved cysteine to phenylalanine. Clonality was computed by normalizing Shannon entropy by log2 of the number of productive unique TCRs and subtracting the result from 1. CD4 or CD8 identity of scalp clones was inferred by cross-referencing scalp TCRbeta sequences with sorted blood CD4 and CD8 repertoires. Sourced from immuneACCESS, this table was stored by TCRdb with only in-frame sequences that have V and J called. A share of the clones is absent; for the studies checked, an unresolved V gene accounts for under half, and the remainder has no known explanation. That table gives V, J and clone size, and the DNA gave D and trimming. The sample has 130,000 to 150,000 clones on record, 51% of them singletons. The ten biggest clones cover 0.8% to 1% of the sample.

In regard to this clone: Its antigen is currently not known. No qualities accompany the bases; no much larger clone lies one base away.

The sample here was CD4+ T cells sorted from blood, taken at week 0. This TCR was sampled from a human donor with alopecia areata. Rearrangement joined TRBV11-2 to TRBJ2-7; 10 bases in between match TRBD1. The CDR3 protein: CASSRTGGYEQYF. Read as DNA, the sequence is TGTGCCAGCAGTCGGACAGGGGGCTACGAGCAGTACTTC.